This note documents a single T cell receptor (beta chain) sequence. Assay used: immunoSEQ multiplex PCR; TCRdb lists only in-frame clones, some missing. The sample contains about 130,000 clones, more than 90% of which appear only once. The data stem from a study of control samples from healthy donors and cancer patients. CDR3 length equals 13 residues. Looked up from germline, CDR1 is MNHEY and CDR2 is SVGAGI. The germline V and J ends were trimmed by 6 bases and 0 bases, with 8 bases remaining between them. The sample comprised blood. This receptor was obtained from a man younger than 35 in good health. The chain joins TRBV6-5 to TRBJ1-1, with a weak D call TRBD1 (6 bases). The CDR3 nucleotides are TGTGCCAGCAGACAGGGAGTGAACACTGAAGCTTTCTTT. This codes for CASRQGVNTEAFF.